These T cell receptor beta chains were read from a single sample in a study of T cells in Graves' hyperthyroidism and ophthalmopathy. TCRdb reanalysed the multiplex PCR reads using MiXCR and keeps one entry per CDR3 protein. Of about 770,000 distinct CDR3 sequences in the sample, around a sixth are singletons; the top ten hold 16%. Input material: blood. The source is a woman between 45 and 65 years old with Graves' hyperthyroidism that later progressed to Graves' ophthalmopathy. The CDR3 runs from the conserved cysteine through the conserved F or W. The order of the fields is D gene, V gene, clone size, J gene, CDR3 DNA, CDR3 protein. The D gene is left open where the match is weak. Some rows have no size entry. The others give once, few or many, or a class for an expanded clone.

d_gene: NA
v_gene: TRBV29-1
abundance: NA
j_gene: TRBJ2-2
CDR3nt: TGCAGCGTTGGGCGAACGGCCGGGGAGCTGTTTTTT
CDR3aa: CSVGRTAGELFF

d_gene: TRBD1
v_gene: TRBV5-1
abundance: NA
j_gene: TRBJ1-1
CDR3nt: TGCGCCAGTTCACAGGGGCTCGATGGGAACACTGAAGCTTTCTTT
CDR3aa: CASSQGLDGNTEAFF

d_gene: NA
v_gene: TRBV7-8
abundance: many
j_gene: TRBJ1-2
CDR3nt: TGTGCCAGCAGCCTAGACACAAACTATGGCTACACCTTC
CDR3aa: CASSLDTNYGYTF

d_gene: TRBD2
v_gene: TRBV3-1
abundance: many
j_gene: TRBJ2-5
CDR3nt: TGTGCCAGCAGCCCGGGACTAGCGGGGATCCAGTACTTC
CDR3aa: CASSPGLAGIQYF

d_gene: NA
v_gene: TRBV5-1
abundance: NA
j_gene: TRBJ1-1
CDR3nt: TGCGCCAGCAGCTTGGCGGGGGGCTGGGCCCTGGGGAACACTGAAGCTTTCTTT
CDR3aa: CASSLAGGWALGNTEAFF

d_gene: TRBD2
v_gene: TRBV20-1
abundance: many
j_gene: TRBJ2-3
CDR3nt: TGCAGTCCTGACCGAGCGGGGGATACGCAGTATTTT
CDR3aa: CSPDRAGDTQYF

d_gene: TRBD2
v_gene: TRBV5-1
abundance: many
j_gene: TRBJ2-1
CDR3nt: TGCGCCAGCAGCGCCGGACTAGCGGGGTATGAGCAGTTCTTC
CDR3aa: CASSAGLAGYEQFF

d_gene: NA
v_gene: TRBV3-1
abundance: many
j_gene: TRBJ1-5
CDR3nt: TGTGCCAGCAGCCAAGATGGCTCCAGGAATCAGCCCCAGCATTTT
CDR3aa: CASSQDGSRNQPQHF

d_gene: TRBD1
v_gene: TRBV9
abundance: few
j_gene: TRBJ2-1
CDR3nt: TGTGCCAGCAGCGGCTCAGGGGGACCGTTCAATGAGCAGTTCTTC
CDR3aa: CASSGSGGPFNEQFF

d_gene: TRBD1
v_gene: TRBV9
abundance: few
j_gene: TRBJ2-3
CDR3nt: TGTGCCAGCAGCGCCCGACCGGGACAGGGAAGTGATGCGCAGTATTTT
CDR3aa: CASSARPGQGSDAQYF

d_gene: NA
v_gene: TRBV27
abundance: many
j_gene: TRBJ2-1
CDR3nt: TGTGCCAGCAGTTCCACTCTTGGGGGGGCACCCTACAATGAGCAGTTCTTC
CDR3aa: CASSSTLGGAPYNEQFF

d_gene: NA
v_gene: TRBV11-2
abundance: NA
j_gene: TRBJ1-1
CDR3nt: TGTGCCAGCAGTCCTACGTCGGGAGGTGAAGCTTTCTTT
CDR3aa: CASSPTSGGEAFF

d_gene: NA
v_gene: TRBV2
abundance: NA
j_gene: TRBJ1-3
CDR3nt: TGTGCCAGCAGTGGAGAGTACTCTGGAAACACCATATATTTT
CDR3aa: CASSGEYSGNTIYF

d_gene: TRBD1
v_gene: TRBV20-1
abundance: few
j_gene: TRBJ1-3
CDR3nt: TGCAGTGCTAGAGACTGGGACAGGGCGAACACCATATATTTT
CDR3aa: CSARDWDRANTIYF

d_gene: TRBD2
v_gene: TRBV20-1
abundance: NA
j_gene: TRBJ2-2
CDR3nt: TGCAATGCTAGAGAGTCGCAGCGGGGGGGCTGGGGGGAGCTGTTTTTT
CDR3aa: CNARESQRGGWGELFF

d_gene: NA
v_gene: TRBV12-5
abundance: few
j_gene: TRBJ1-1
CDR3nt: TGTGCTAGTGGTTTGGTGACCGGACCGGGGGAACGGGGTGAAGCTTTCTTT
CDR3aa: CASGLVTGPGERGEAFF

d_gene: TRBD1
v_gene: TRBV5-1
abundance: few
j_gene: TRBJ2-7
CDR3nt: TGCGCCAGCAGCCAGACAGGGCACCTCTACGAGCAGTACTTC
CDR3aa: CASSQTGHLYEQYF

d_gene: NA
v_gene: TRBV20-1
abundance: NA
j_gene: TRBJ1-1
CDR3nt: TGCAGTGCTAGCGGTCCTGACCCATGGGTGACTGAAGCTTTCTTT
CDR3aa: CSASGPDPWVTEAFF

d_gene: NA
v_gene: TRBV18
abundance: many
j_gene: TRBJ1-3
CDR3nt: TGTGCCAGCTCACCACCGGCAGCCTCTGGAAACACCATATATTTT
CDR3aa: CASSPPAASGNTIYF

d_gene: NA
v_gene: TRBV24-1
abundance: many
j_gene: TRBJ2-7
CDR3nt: TGTGCCACCAGTGATTTAAGAAGCTACGGAGAGCAGTACTTC
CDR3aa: CATSDLRSYGEQYF

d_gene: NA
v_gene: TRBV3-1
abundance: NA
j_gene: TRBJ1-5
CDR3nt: TGTGCCAGCAGCCAATCCGAGATAGGAGCCCAGCATTTT
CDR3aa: CASSQSEIGAQHF

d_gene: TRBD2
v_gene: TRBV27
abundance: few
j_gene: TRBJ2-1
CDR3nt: TGTGCCAGCAGTTCGATTAGCGGGGGTCGGGGTGAGCAGTTCTTC
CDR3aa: CASSSISGGRGEQFF

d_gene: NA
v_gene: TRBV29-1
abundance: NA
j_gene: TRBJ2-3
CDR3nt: TGCAGCGTTGGGGATCACACAGATACGCAGTATTTT
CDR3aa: CSVGDHTDTQYF

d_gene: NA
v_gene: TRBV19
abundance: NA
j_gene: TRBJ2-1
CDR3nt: TGTGCCAGACCGACGCAGGGGGGGGAGGAGCAGTTCTTC
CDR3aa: CARPTQGGEEQFF

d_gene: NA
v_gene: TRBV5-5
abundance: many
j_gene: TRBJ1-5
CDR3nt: TGTGCCAGCAGCTTGGTGCAGGGGCCTTATCAGCCCCAGCATTTT
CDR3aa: CASSLVQGPYQPQHF

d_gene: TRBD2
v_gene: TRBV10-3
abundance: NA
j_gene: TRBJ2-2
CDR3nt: TGTGCCAGCGGCGGCCTAGCGGGGCAGAACACCGGGGAGCTGTTTTTT
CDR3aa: CASGGLAGQNTGELFF

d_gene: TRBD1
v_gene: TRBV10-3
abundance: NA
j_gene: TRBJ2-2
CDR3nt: TGTGCCACCACTCAAGGGGTAGGGGGCATCGCCACCGGGGAGCTGTTTTTT
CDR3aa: CATTQGVGGIATGELFF

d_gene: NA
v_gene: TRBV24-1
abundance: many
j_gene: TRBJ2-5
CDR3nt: TGTGCCACCGCACAACAGGGATACCCCGAGACCCAGTACTTC
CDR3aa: CATAQQGYPETQYF

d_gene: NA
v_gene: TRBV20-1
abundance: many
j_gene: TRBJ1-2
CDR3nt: TGCAGTGCTAGCGACCCTGCTAACTATGGCTACACCTTC
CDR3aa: CSASDPANYGYTF

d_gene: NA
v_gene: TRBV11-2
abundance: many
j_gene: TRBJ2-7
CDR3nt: TGTGCCAGCAGCCGCTCGGGGACATCAGCCTACGAGCAGTACTTC
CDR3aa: CASSRSGTSAYEQYF

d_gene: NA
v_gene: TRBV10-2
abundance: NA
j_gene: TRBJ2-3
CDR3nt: TGCGCCAGCAGTCAGATTACGGGCCGGAGCACAGATACGCAGTATTTT
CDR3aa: CASSQITGRSTDTQYF

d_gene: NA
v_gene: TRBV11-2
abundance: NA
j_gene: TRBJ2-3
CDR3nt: TGTGCCAGCAGCTTACTAGGGCTCTACACAGATACGCGGTATTTT
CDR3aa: CASSLLGLYTDTRYF

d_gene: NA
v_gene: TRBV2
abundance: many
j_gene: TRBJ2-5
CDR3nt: TGTGCCAGCAGTGTTAGCAGGACAGAGACCCAGTACTTC
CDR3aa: CASSVSRTETQYF

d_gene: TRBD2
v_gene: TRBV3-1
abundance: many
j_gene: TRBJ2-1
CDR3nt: TGTGCCAGCAGCCAAGATCAGAGACTAGCGGGGAATGAGCAGTTCTTC
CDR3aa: CASSQDQRLAGNEQFF

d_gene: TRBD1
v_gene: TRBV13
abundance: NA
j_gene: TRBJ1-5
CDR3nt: TGTGCCAGCAGCGAGGGGACAGGGGGCGATCGGCAGCCCCAGCATTTT
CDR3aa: CASSEGTGGDRQPQHF

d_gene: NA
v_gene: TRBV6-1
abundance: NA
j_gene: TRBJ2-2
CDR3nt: TGTGCCAGCAAAACCGACACCGGGGAGCTGTTTTTT
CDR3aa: CASKTDTGELFF

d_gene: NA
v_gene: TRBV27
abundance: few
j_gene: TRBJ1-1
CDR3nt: TGTGCCAGCACCGCCTGGGGGCCGAACACTGAAGCTTTCTTT
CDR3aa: CASTAWGPNTEAFF

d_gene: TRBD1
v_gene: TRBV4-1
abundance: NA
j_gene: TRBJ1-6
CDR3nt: TGCGCCAGCACTCGGACGGGACAGGATAATTCACCCCTCCACTTT
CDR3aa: CASTRTGQDNSPLHF

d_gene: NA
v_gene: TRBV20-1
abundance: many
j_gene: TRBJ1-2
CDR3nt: TGCAGTGCTAGAGATCTAGGAACTCCCCATGGGTATGGCTACACCTTC
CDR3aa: CSARDLGTPHGYGYTF

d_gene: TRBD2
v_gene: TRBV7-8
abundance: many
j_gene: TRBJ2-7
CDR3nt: TGTGCCAGCAGCTCGAGTAGCGGGAGACAGATTACCTACGAGCAGTACTTC
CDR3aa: CASSSSSGRQITYEQYF

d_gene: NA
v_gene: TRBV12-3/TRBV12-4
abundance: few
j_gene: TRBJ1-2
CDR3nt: TGTGCCAGCAGTTTAACGGGGGAGGATGGCTACACCTTC
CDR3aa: CASSLTGEDGYTF

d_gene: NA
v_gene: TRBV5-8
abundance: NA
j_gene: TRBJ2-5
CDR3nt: TGTGCCAGCAGCTTTCTGGAGACCTCACATCCTCAAGAGACCCAGTACTTC
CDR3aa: CASSFLETSHPQETQYF

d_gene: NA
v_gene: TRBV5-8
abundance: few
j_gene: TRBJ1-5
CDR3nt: TGTGCCAGCAGCTTGGCCTATGGGTTAGGGGCCCTTCATCAGCCCCAGCATTTT
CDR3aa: CASSLAYGLGALHQPQHF

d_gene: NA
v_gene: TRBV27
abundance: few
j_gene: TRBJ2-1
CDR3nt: TGTGCCAGCAGTTTATCGTCTTGGGGGGCCGACAATGAGCAGTTCTTC
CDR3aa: CASSLSSWGADNEQFF

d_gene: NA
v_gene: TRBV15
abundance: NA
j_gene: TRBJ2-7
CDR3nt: TGTGCCACCAGCAGAGGAGATTACAGGGCCGGGCAGTACTTC
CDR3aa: CATSRGDYRAGQYF

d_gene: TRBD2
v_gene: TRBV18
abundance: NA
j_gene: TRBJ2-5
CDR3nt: TGTGCCAGCTCACCACCGGTAGCGGGGAGCCTGTACCAAGAGACCCAGTACTTC
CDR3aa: CASSPPVAGSLYQETQYF